The 23 T cell receptor beta chains below come from one sample, sequenced in a study of blood T cells in healthy people across ages. A second PCR of 7 to 11 cycles used a sample-barcoded 5' primer and a J-beta primer mix. Using its own MiXCR run on the 5' RACE reads, TCRdb lists one record per CDR3 protein. The sample has about 720,000 distinct CDR3 sequences, 22% seen once; the top ten hold approximately 20%. Sequencing was done on a sample of blood. These receptors all stem from a man aged 65-85 years in good health.

The V and J genes are TRBV24-1 and TRBJ2-2, with D perhaps assigned TRBD1 or TRBD2 (6 bases each). This CDR3 spans 16 amino acids. The V end lost 0 bases, the J end lost 3 bases, and 10 bases lay between the germline ends. Germline lookup yields CDR1 KGHDR and CDR2 SFDVKD. The CDR3 coding sequence is TGTGCCACCAGTGATTTGGGGGGGCTCGACACCGGGGAGCTGTTTTTT. Residues: CATSDLGGLDTGELFF.

The sample holds a few counts of this clonotype. The chain combines TRBV18 with TRBJ1-5, with TRBD1 matching 8 bases. The junction had 10 bases not matched to a gene; V was cut back by 3 bases and J by 3 bases. There are 17 residues in the CDR3. Germline V lookup: CDR1 KGHSH, CDR2 LQKENI. The CDR3 sequence is CASSPLSTGAYNQPQHF. CDR3 DNA: TGTGCCAGCTCACCGCTCTCGACAGGGGCGTACAATCAGCCCCAGCATTTT.

This clonotype was counted a single time. The chain is built from TRBV29-1 and TRBJ1-1; perhaps TRBD1 as D (5 bases). From germline, CDR1 is SQVTM and CDR2 ANQGSEA. V lost 6 bases and J lost 1, with 12 bases in between. The CDR3 has 13 amino acids. The CDR3 nucleotides read TGCAGCGTGCTCTTGGGGGGGAACACTGAAGCTTTCTTT. Its translation is CSVLLGGNTEAFF.

The J gene is TRBJ2-3, the V gene TRBV20-1; 14 bases fit TRBD2. Germline V gives CDR1 DFQATT, CDR2 SNEGSKA (reference sequence). This CDR3 region has 15 residues. With 5 bases clipped from V and 4 bases from J, the junction kept 5 bases outside the gene matches. The CDR3 loop reads CSAWTSGGLADTQYF. The CDR3 bases are TGCAGTGCTTGGACTAGCGGGGGGTTGGCAGATACGCAGTATTTT.

V usage is TRBV12-3 or TRBV12-4 and J usage is TRBJ2-1, with TRBD2 identical over 12 bases. The length of the CDR3 is 16 residues. J gave up 4 bases and V 6 bases, and 7 bases lay outside the gene matches. In nucleotides, the CDR3 is TGTGCCAGCAGCTCCCTGACTAGCGGGAGATACAATGAGCAGTTCTTC. It encodes CASSSLTSGRYNEQFF.

The V and J genes are TRBV4-1 and TRBJ1-1; D unresolved. CDR3 length: 13 amino acids. Germline CDR1 is MGHRA and CDR2 is YSYEKL. Trimming took off 0 bases at V and 1 base at J, with 3 bases between the two ends. The CDR3 sequence is CASSQDPNTEAFF. DNA for the CDR3: TGCGCCAGCAGCCAAGATCCGAACACTGAAGCTTTCTTT.

This clonotype was counted ten times or more. A read error may produce the germline difference seen at one junction end. This chain links TRBV5-1 with TRBJ2-2; no clear D gene. CDR1 and CDR2 from the germline V gene are SGHRS and YFSETQ. The CDR3 has 12 residues. The CDR3 loop reads CASSLGSGELFF. The CDR3 nucleotides are TGTGCCAGCAGCTTGGGTTCCGGGGAGCTGTTTTTT.

V and J are TRBV19 and TRBJ2-7; 9 nucleotides line up with TRBD2. TRBJ2-1 matches the DNA end more closely, so the J call is doubtful. Germline loops: CDR1 LNHDA, CDR2 SQIVND (reference sequence). The CDR3 runs to 16 residues. In DNA form, the CDR3 reads TGTGCCAGTAGTCCGATCCTGGCGGGGGGGCGCAATGAGCAGTTCTTC. Amino acid sequence: CASSPILAGGRNEQFF.

This clonotype was counted a few times. The chain combines TRBV29-1 with TRBJ1-3, with D possibly being TRBD1 (5 bases). V was clipped by 3 bases and J by 4 bases, with 10 bases between them. Germline values: CDR1 SQVTM, CDR2 ANQGSEA. There are 13 residues in the CDR3. CDR3: CSVEGTLGNTIYF. The CDR3 DNA reads TGCAGCGTTGAGGGGACGCTGGGAAACACCATATATTTT.

Comments on this clonotype: With a much larger clone just one base away, this may be a read error. This chain links TRBV7-9 with TRBJ1-2; D gene ambiguous. With 3 bases removed from V and 7 bases from J, the gap between germline ends came to 9 bases. The CDR3 runs 12 residues. Per the germline V gene, CDR1 is SEHNR and CDR2 is FQNEAQ (reference sequence). The CDR3 here is CASSLADSGYTF. The CDR3 DNA follows: TGTGCCAGCAGCTTGGCGGATTCTGGCTACACCTTC.

This clonotype was seen more than once but under ten times. The chain joins TRBV7-3 to TRBJ2-5; either TRBD1 or TRBD2 may fit D (5 bases each). The CDR3 has 14 residues. Germline V lookup: CDR1 SGHTA, CDR2 FQGTGA. V gave up 5 bases and J gave up 7 bases, with 17 bases separating them. CDR3 sequence reads: CASSPGTRLSTQYF. CDR3 nucleotide sequence: TGTGCCAGCAGCCCTGGGACCCGCCTTTCGACCCAGTACTTC.

This clonotype turned up a few times. The V gene is TRBV4-3, the J gene TRBJ1-2, with a tentative D call TRBD1 (5 bases). Trimming pared 6 bases from V and 7 bases from J, leaving 15 bases between. Germline CDR1 and CDR2: LGHNA and YSLEER. The CDR3 spans 13 residues. CDR3 sequence reads: CASRARGSLGYTF. CDR3 nucleotide sequence: TGCGCCAGCAGGGCTAGGGGATCGCTTGGCTACACCTTC.

The V and J genes are TRBV25-1 and TRBJ1-2, with 9 bases matching TRBD1. Germline assignment: CDR1 MGHDK and CDR2 SYGVNS. Trimming cost V 7 bases and J 3 bases; bases outside gene matches: 12. The length of the CDR3 is 16 residues. The CDR3 DNA sequence: TGTGCCAGCAAGACGGGACAGGGTACAAAGTACTATGGCTACACCTTC. Amino acids: CASKTGQGTKYYGYTF.

This clonotype has just a few counts. The genes are TRBV18 and TRBJ1-1; the D is unclear. The CDR3 is 15 amino acids. CDR1 KGHSH and CDR2 LQKENI come from the germline V gene. V gave up 2 bases and J gave up 1 base, with 11 bases separating them. In DNA, the CDR3 is TGTGCCAGCTCACCAGGGCGGATACAGAACACTGAAGCTTTCTTT. Encoded protein: CASSPGRIQNTEAFF. The full variable domain, completed using reference TRBV18 and TRBJ1-1, is NAGVMQNPRHLVRRRGQEARLRCSPMKGHSHVYWYRQLPEEGLKFMVYLQKENIIDESGMPKERFSAEFPKEGPSILRIQQVVRGDSAAYFCASSPGRIQNTEAFFGQGTRLTVV.

CDR3: CASSMDLEETQYF. The CDR3, as DNA: TGTGCCAGCAGTATGGACCTAGAGGAGACCCAGTACTTC. The chain has TRBV12-3 or TRBV12-4 and TRBJ2-5; D unresolved. The CDR3 loop spans 13 amino acids. V was cut by 5 bases and J by 5 bases, with 12 bases left in between.

The CDR3 DNA is TGTGCCAGCAGCACATACAGGGATTCCTACGAGCAGTACTTC. This codes for CASSTYRDSYEQYF. V gene TRBV11-2 combines with J gene TRBJ2-7, with a tentative D call TRBD1 (6 bases). V was pared by 5 bases and J by 1 base, with 12 bases between. Germline loops: CDR1 SGHAT, CDR2 FQNNGV. The CDR3 loop spans 14 amino acids.

The rearrangement links TRBV7-8 to TRBJ1-6, with D possibly matching TRBD1 (6 bases). The CDR3 consists of 19 residues. V was clipped by 3 bases and J by 1 base, with 19 bases between them. Per the germline V gene, CDR1 is SGHVS and CDR2 is FQNEAQ. The CDR3 here is CASSFRVGRGVSYNSPLHF. In DNA, the CDR3 is TGTGCCAGCAGCTTTAGGGTGGGCAGGGGAGTTTCCTATAATTCACCCCTCCACTTT.

This chain connects TRBV14 to TRBJ1-4, with D unresolved. The CDR3 covers 17 residues. Germline V gene sequence: CDR1 SGHDN, CDR2 FVKESK. V lost 1 base to trimming and J lost 4 bases, with 16 bases between them. The CDR3 DNA reads TGTGCCAGCAGCCAAGGGTTTTTATCGCCTCTTAATGAAAAACTGTTTTTT. It translates to CASSQGFLSPLNEKLFF.

This clonotype was found many times. The chain combines TRBV20-1 with TRBJ2-1; a weak D match, TRBD1 (6 bases). The length of the CDR3 is 14 residues. Germline assignment: CDR1 DFQATT and CDR2 SNEGSKA (reference sequence). V lost 5 bases, J lost 4 bases, and 15 bases lay in between. The CDR3 loop is CSAEQGRGYNEQFF. The DNA of the CDR3 is TGCAGTGCTGAACAGGGCAGGGGTTACAATGAGCAGTTCTTC.

CDR3 coding DNA: TGTGCCAGCAGCGCGCAGGGGTTCCTCACTGAAGCTTTCTTT. Translation: CASSAQGFLTEAFF. The rearrangement joins TRBV7-2 to TRBJ1-1; possible D gene TRBD1, 6 bases. This CDR3 is 14 amino acids long. The V and J ends lost 5 bases and 4 bases respectively, with 14 bases between them. Per germline, CDR1 SGHTA and CDR2 FQGNSA.

J is TRBJ2-7 and V is TRBV10-3, with 7 bases matching TRBD2. The end of the DNA fits TRBJ2-1 better, so the J call may be wrong. Germline V gene lookup returns CDR1 ENHRY and CDR2 SYGVKD. The CDR3 covers 13 residues. The CDR3 coding sequence is TGTGCCGTCCTAGGGACTAATAACAATGAGCAGTTCTTC. This translates into CAVLGTNNNEQFF.

This clonotype was observed a few times. The chain employs TRBV3-1 and TRBJ1-5; unclear D gene. Trimming left V 5 bases short and J 9 bases short, with 14 bases between. The CDR3 loop spans 13 amino acids. The germline CDR1 and CDR2 sequences are LGHDT and YNNKEL (reference sequence). DNA for the CDR3: TGTGCCAGCAGCTATAGTGACGGGTGGCCCCAGCATTTT. Translation gives CASSYSDGWPQHF.

J is TRBJ2-5 and V is TRBV18, with D possibly TRBD1 on 6 matching bases. The last part of the DNA fits TRBJ2-7 better; the J call may be wrong. The CDR3 has 15 amino acids. Germline V gene data show CDR1 as KGHSH and CDR2 as LQKENI. The CDR3 here is CASSPPVTGYYEQYF. CDR3 coding DNA: TGTGCCAGCTCACCACCTGTGACAGGCTACTACGAGCAGTACTTC.